This TCR beta chain was recovered during a study of OX40 agonist ivuxolimab in advanced cancers. Study overall: As their treatment, patients were administered ivuxolimab, an agonistic anti-OX40 (CD134) antibody. The group had a mean age of around 60 years, ranged from about 23 to 85, and was around 82% male.

The assay was immunoSEQ multiplex PCR, and TCRdb's table has in-frame clones only and misses some. The repertoire holds more than 40,000 clones, with about 88% as singletons. The table lists this clone with a count of one. CDR1 and CDR2 from the germline V gene are SGDLS and YYNGEE. The ends were cut back, 3 bases at V and 8 bases at J, with 18 bases in the middle. CDR3 length: 16 amino acids. The origin of this receptor is an adult with an advanced solid tumor such as melanoma, head and neck, liver or kidney cancer. The input for sequencing was CD4+ or CD8+ T cells sorted from blood, taken in a trial of the OX40 agonist ivuxolimab. This chain links TRBV9 with TRBJ1-6; D uncertain. In nucleotides, the CDR3 is TGTGCCAGCAGCGGGATTGGAGGACTCAAGGATTCACCCCTCCACTTT. Residues: CASSGIGGLKDSPLHF.